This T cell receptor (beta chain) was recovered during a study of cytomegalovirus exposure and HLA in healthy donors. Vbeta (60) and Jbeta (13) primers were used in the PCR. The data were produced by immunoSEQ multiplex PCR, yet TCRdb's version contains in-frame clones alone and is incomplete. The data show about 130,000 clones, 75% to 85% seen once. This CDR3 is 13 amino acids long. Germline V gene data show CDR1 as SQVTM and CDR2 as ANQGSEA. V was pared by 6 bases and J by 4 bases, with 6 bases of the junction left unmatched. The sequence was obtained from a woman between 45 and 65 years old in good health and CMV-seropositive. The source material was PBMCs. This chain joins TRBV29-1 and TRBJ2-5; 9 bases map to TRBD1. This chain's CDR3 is CSVEQGAGETQYF. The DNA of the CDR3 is TGCAGCGTCGAACAGGGGGCGGGAGAGACCCAGTACTTC.